These 22 T cell receptor beta chains came from one sample sequenced in a study of PD-1 blockade in classical Hodgkin lymphoma. All patients relapsed after autologous stem cell transplantation, and brentuximab vedotin exposure varied. Using immunoSEQ multiplex PCR, the repertoire was profiled, and TCRdb retains in-frame clones only, with some absent. The table has 50,000 to 65,000 clones, 85% to 90% seen once. Here the sequenced sample was peripheral blood mononuclear cells (PBMCs), taken before the second cycle of nivolumab. Receptors were obtained from a human donor with classical Hodgkin lymphoma.

CDR3 in amino acids: CASSLVDGNEQFF. The CDR3 DNA reads as TGTGCCAGCAGCTTAGTCGACGGCAATGAGCAGTTCTTC. The V call is TRBV7-8, the J call TRBJ2-1, with no clear D. V was cut by 1 base and J by 6 bases, with 7 bases left in between. Germline V gene lookup returns CDR1 SGHVS and CDR2 FQNEAQ. This CDR3 comprises 13 residues. Full variable domain (missing parts from reference TRBV7-8 and TRBJ2-1): GAGVSQSPRYKVAKRGQDVALRCDPISGHVSLFWYQQALGQGPEFLTYFQNEAQLDKSGLPSDRFFAERPEGSVSTLKIQRTQQEDSAVYLCASSLVDGNEQFFGPGTRLTVL.

This chain connects TRBV9 to TRBJ2-6, with 7 bases that match TRBD1. The V gene's germline CDR1 is SGDLS and CDR2 YYNGEE. The CDR3 spans 18 residues. The V segment lost 4 bases and the J segment 1 base; nucleotides outside the gene matches: 11. The CDR3 region has the DNA TGTGCCAGCAGCTTCCGGGACAGCCACATTTCTGGGGCCAACGTCCTGACTTTC. Residues: CASSFRDSHISGANVLTF. The full variable domain, rest sourced from reference TRBV9 and TRBJ2-6, is DSGVTQTPKHLITATGQRVTLRCSPRSGDLSVYWYQQSLDQGLQFLIQYYNGEERAKGNILERFSAQQFPDLHSELNLSSLELGDSALYFCASSFRDSHISGANVLTFGAGSRLTVL.

The chain combines TRBV10-3 with TRBJ2-4; the match to TRBD1 covers 10 bases. The V gene end was trimmed by 3 bases and the J gene end by 0 bases; junction bases not matched to a gene: 5. Germline V lookup: CDR1 ENHRY, CDR2 SYGVKD. The length of the CDR3 is 17 residues. CDR3 region: CAISDLGQGKAKNIQYF. CDR3 sequence (DNA): TGTGCCATCAGTGACCTGGGACAGGGGAAAGCCAAAAACATTCAGTACTTC.

About this clone itself: Other DNA sequences of this sample code for an identical CDR3. The chain is built from TRBV5-1 and TRBJ2-6; maybe TRBD1 (5 bases). This CDR3 is built from 15 residues. Trimming pared 0 bases from V and 1 base from J, leaving 5 bases between. In germline, CDR1 is SGHRS, CDR2 YFSETQ. The CDR3 DNA reads TGCGCCAGCAGCTTGGAGGGGTCTGGGGCCAACGTCCTGACTTTC. As protein: CASSLEGSGANVLTF.

V and J are TRBV6-6 and TRBJ2-2; tentatively, D is TRBD1 (6 bases). The ends were cut back, 6 bases at V and 6 bases at J, with 14 bases in the middle. CDR3 length: 14 residues. In germline, CDR1 is MNHNY, CDR2 SVGAGI (reference sequence). CDR3 residues: CASSNRVSAGELFF. CDR3 bases: TGTGCCAGCAGCAACAGGGTGTCGGCCGGGGAGCTGTTTTTT.

The chain recombines TRBV28 with TRBJ1-4; D is possibly TRBD1 (6 bases). The CDR3 contains 12 residues. V lost 6 bases to trimming and J lost 12 bases, with 14 bases between them. CDR1 and CDR2 from the germline V gene are MDHEN and SYDVKM. The CDR3 is CASSRTVFELFF. In DNA, the CDR3 is TGTGCCAGCAGCCGGACAGTCTTCGAACTGTTTTTT. Complete variable domain (other parts from reference TRBV28 and TRBJ1-4): DVKVTQSSRYLVKRTGEKVFLECVQDMDHENMFWYRQDPGLGLRLIYFSYDVKMKEKGDIPEGYSVSREKKERFSLILESASTNQTSMYLCASSRTVFELFFGSGTQLSVL.

A remark on this clone: Other DNA variants within this sample encode the same CDR3. V and J are TRBV5-1 and TRBJ2-1; the D is unclear. The CDR3 extends over 13 amino acids. V was trimmed by 0 bases and J by 2 bases, leaving 3 bases between them. Germline V gene data show CDR1 as SGHRS and CDR2 as YFSETQ. The CDR3 loop is CASSLGAYNEQFF. The CDR3 bases are TGCGCCAGCAGCTTGGGAGCCTACAATGAGCAGTTCTTC.

This clone has only one observation. This chain joins TRBV6-5 and TRBJ2-7; 9 bases line up with TRBD1. Trimming at V came to 4 bases and at J to 3 bases, leaving 4 bases not matched to a gene. The length of the CDR3 is 14 residues. Germline-derived CDR1 and CDR2 are MNHEY and SVGAGI. CDR3 region: CASSLGQGIYEQYF. CDR3 sequence (DNA): TGTGCCAGCAGTTTGGGACAGGGTATCTACGAGCAGTACTTC.

J is TRBJ2-1 and V is TRBV21-1; TRBD2 is the table's D call and was not checked against the DNA. TRBV21-1 is given as a pseudogene. The CDR3 totals 15 residues. CDR3 sequence reads: CARPRGRDYYNEQFF. DNA for the CDR3: TGTGCCAGGCCGCGGGGCAGGGATTACTACAATGAGCAGTTCTTC.

V and J are TRBV5-1 and TRBJ2-5, with D hard to call. The CDR3 has 15 amino acids. CDR1 and CDR2 (germline): SGHRS, YFSETQ. V gave up 4 bases and J gave up 5 bases, with 18 bases separating them. The CDR3 nucleotides are TGCGCCAGCAGCGACCTGGGGTCCCCTAGGGAGACCCAGTACTTC. Translated, it gives CASSDLGSPRETQYF. Full variable domain (remainder filled in from reference TRBV5-1 and TRBJ2-5): KAGVTQTPRYLIKTRGQQVTLSCSPISGHRSVSWYQQTPGQGLQFLFEYFSETQRNKGNFPGRFSGRQFSNSRSEMNVSTLELGDSALYLCASSDLGSPRETQYFGPGTRLLVL.

This clone was seen more than once but under ten times. The gene calls are TRBV4-1 and TRBJ1-6, with D unresolved. Germline lookup yields CDR1 MGHRA and CDR2 YSYEKL. V lost 1 base to trimming and J lost 13 bases, with 8 bases between them. CDR3 size: 12 residues. This CDR3 reads CASSQGLWPLHF. CDR3 sequence (DNA): TGCGCCAGCAGCCAAGGTCTCTGGCCCCTCCACTTT.

This clone was seen just once. The chain recombines TRBV5-1 with TRBJ2-7; D perhaps matches TRBD1 (5 bases). This CDR3 is built from 13 residues. Trimming shortened V by 1 base and J by 3 bases, and 8 bases separated the two germline ends. Per the germline V gene, CDR1 is SGHRS and CDR2 is YFSETQ. Here the CDR3 DNA reads TGCGCCAGCAGCTTGCTAGGGGACTACGAGCAGTACTTC. It yields the protein CASSLLGDYEQYF.

On this clone itself: Different DNA sequences within this sample yield the same CDR3. V gene TRBV5-1 combines with J gene TRBJ1-4, with 10 bases lining up with TRBD1. The CDR3 is 14 amino acids. Per the germline V gene, CDR1 is SGHRS and CDR2 is YFSETQ. With 4 bases clipped from V and 5 bases from J, the junction kept 2 bases outside the gene matches. The CDR3 spells CASSPGQGNEKLFF. In DNA form, the CDR3 reads TGCGCCAGCAGCCCGGGACAGGGGAATGAAAAACTGTTTTTT.

The V call is TRBV5-1, the J call TRBJ2-7; TRBD2 agrees at 8 bases. This CDR3 is 13 amino acids long. Germline loops: CDR1 SGHRS, CDR2 YFSETQ. V was clipped by 2 bases and J by 5 bases; unmatched bases: 3. CDR3 coding DNA: TGCGCCAGCAGCTTCGGGGGGGCCAACGAGCAGTACTTC. It is translated as CASSFGGANEQYF.

V is TRBV2 and J is TRBJ1-4; D ambiguous. Germline V lookup: CDR1 SNHLY, CDR2 FYNNEI. V lost 6 bases and J 0 bases, leaving 11 bases between the germline ends. The CDR3 covers 15 residues. The CDR3 sequence: CASSPNIPTNEKLFF. As DNA, the CDR3 is TGTGCCAGCAGCCCAAACATACCAACTAATGAAAAACTGTTTTTT. The variable domain in full, with the rest retrieved from reference TRBV2 and TRBJ1-4, is EPEVTQTPSHQVTQMGQEVILRCVPISNHLYFYWYRQILGQKVEFLVSFYNNEISEKSEIFDDQFSVERPDGSNFTLKIRSTKLEDSAMYFCASSPNIPTNEKLFFGSGTQLSVL.

The chain links TRBV5-1 to TRBJ2-1; tentatively, D is TRBD1 or TRBD2 (5 bases each). V gave up 1 base and J gave up 6 bases, with 14 bases separating them. Per germline, CDR1 SGHRS and CDR2 YFSETQ. The CDR3 sequence is 15 residues long. CDR3 bases: TGCGCCAGCAGCTTGCAGGGAGTCCCCCCCAATGAGCAGTTCTTC. Translated, it gives CASSLQGVPPNEQFF.

This clone was observed a single time. The chain couples TRBV5-1 to TRBJ1-1; 9 positions agree with TRBD1. Trimming took 4 bases from V and 4 from J; bases not matched to a gene: 5. Germline lookup yields CDR1 SGHRS and CDR2 YFSETQ. This CDR3 spans 14 amino acids. CDR3 nucleotides: TGCGCCAGCAGCGCCGGGACAGGGTCCACTGAAGCTTTCTTT. Amino acids: CASSAGTGSTEAFF.

V is TRBV7-9 and J is TRBJ2-3; D not certain. The germline V and J ends were trimmed by 1 base and 5 bases, with 7 bases remaining between them. The CDR3 covers 13 residues. Germline V gene lookup returns CDR1 SEHNR and CDR2 FQNEAQ (reference sequence). The CDR3 bases are TGTGCCAGCAGCTTAGGGCTAGGAGATACGCAGTATTTT. It yields the protein CASSLGLGDTQYF.

This chain links TRBV9 with TRBJ2-2; weak D call: TRBD1 (5 bases). Germline CDR1 reads SGDLS; CDR2 reads YYNGEE. V shed 3 bases and J shed 3 bases, with 12 bases lying between them. This CDR3 is built from 15 residues. The CDR3 DNA reads TGTGCCAGCAGCGCCAGGGCAACAGACACCGGGGAGCTGTTTTTT. Its protein is CASSARATDTGELFF.

The rearrangement links TRBV19 to TRBJ1-5; D is possibly TRBD1 (6 bases). This CDR3 has 15 residues. The germline gives CDR1 LNHDA, CDR2 SQIVND (reference sequence). V lost 5 bases and J lost 1, with 12 bases in between. The CDR3 is CASSPRGPSNQPQHF. The CDR3 DNA reads as TGTGCCAGTAGTCCCAGGGGACCGAGCAATCAGCCCCAGCATTTT.

This sequence joins TRBV18 and TRBJ1-5; weak D call: TRBD1 (5 bases). CDR3 length: 14 residues. From germline, CDR1 is KGHSH and CDR2 LQKENI. V was cut by 5 bases and J by 0 bases, with 8 bases left in between. The CDR3, as DNA: TGTGCCAGCTCAAGCCAGGGTAGCAATCAGCCCCAGCATTTT. This translates into CASSSQGSNQPQHF.

The J gene is TRBJ1-1, the V gene TRBV6-6; D is perhaps TRBD1 (6 bases). This CDR3 contains 14 residues. V was shortened by 8 bases and J by 0 bases, with 13 bases between the two germline ends. CDR1 and CDR2 (germline): MNHNY, SVGAGI (reference sequence). CDR3 nucleotide sequence: TGTGCCAGCTCCCCGGACAGATTGAACACTGAAGCTTTCTTT. Amino acids: CASSPDRLNTEAFF.